This T cell receptor beta chain was captured by sequencing in a study of pediatric ulcerative colitis. The rectum was sampled with one to two pinch biopsies at colonoscopy. As regards this clone: Its matching antigen is unknown. A junction end diverges from the germline sequence, so it may reflect a read error.

The CDR3 has 15 residues. The germline CDR1 and CDR2 sequences are MNHEY and SVGAGI. Here immunoSEQ multiplex PCR was the method, and the copy in TCRdb shows in-frame clones only, minus some. The table shows 20,000 to 25,000 clones, with around 69% occurring only once. Study results and caveats: Acute severe colitis showed lower rectal diversity from clonal expansions. No controls had the two rectal clonotypes shared by ulcerative colitis patients.

The V and J genes are TRBV6-5 and TRBJ1-3; D might be TRBD1 (5 bases). This TCR came from a boy aged 5 to 17 with severe ulcerative colitis. The sample was gut tissue. The CDR3 protein is CASSYSKSSGVREDF. The CDR3 region has the DNA TGTGCCAGCAGTTACTCGAAGTCCTCGGGGGTCCGGGAGGATTTT.